This is a list of T cell receptor beta chains from one sample in a study of shared clonotypes between healthy human individuals. The table came from immunoSEQ multiplex PCR; TCRdb's copy has only in-frame clones and leaves some out. The table records about 1.5 million clones, around 98% of them present only once. The sample was naive CD4+ T cells sorted from blood. These receptors were obtained from a man aged 25 to 45 in good health. CDR3s include the opening cysteine and the closing phenylalanine or tryptophan. A D gene is named only where the DNA matches it firmly. Only part of the rows carry a size: once, few, many, or a class if the clone is expanded.

j_call d_call v_call clone_size cdr3_aa cdr3_nt
TRBJ2-5 . TRBV5-4 . CASSKTGGRRQETQYF TGTGCCAGCAGCAAGACAGGAGGAAGGAGGCAAGAGACCCAGTACTTC
TRBJ2-7 . TRBV4-1 . CASSQAQGEGHEQYF TGCGCCAGCAGCCAAGCCCAGGGGGAGGGCCACGAGCAGTACTTC
TRBJ2-5 TRBD1 TRBV6-1 . CATGQGGSETQYF TGTGCCACTGGACAAGGGGGCTCGGAGACCCAGTACTTC
TRBJ1-2 . TRBV19 few CASYQGPLTHGYTF TGTGCCAGTTATCAGGGGCCCTTAACCCATGGCTACACCTTC
TRBJ2-7 TRBD1 TRBV25-1 . CASSLGAGGSYEQYF TGTGCCAGCAGTCTGGGGGCAGGGGGCTCCTACGAGCAGTACTTC
TRBJ2-5 TRBD2 TRBV7-2 few CASSLGLAVQETQYF TGTGCCAGCAGCCTCGGACTAGCGGTCCAAGAGACCCAGTACTTC
TRBJ2-7 TRBD2 TRBV27 . CASSLLPSGSTSYEQYF TGTGCCAGCAGTTTATTGCCTAGCGGGAGTACGTCCTACGAGCAGTACTTC
TRBJ2-1 . TRBV9 . CASSVGDSTEQFF TGTGCCAGCAGCGTAGGGGACTCCACTGAGCAGTTCTTC
TRBJ2-5 . TRBV6-6 . CASSRPGVETQYF TGTGCCAGCTCAAGGCCCGGGGTAGAGACCCAGTACTTC
TRBJ2-1 TRBD2 TRBV11-2 once CASSSSASGRAGEQFF TGTGCCAGCAGCTCCTCCGCTAGCGGGAGGGCTGGTGAGCAGTTCTTC
TRBJ2-6 . TRBV18 . CASSPQGFSGANVLTF TGTGCCAGCTCACCACAGGGCTTCTCTGGGGCCAACGTCCTGACTTTC
TRBJ1-5 . TRBV6-6 . CASSSGHGANQPQHF TGTGCCAGCAGCTCGGGACACGGGGCAAATCAGCCCCAGCATTTT
TRBJ2-7 TRBD2 TRBV7-2 . CASSLVFGGSSSYEQYF TGTGCCAGCAGCTTAGTATTCGGCGGGAGTTCTTCCTACGAGCAGTACTTC
TRBJ1-5 TRBD1 TRBV7-9 once CASSMDEGWAGTGEEPQHF TGTGCCAGCAGTATGGACGAGGGTTGGGCCGGGACAGGGGAAGAGCCCCAGCATTTT